These 2 T cell receptor beta chains share one sample of origin, sequenced in a study of T cells in Graves' hyperthyroidism and ophthalmopathy. From RNA transcripts, TCR beta CDR3 regions were amplified. When the TCR CDR3 underwent first-round RT-PCR, the HTBI primer set was used. TCRdb re-called the multiplex PCR reads with MiXCR, one entry per CDR3 protein. This sample has hundreds of thousands of distinct CDR3 sequences, with under 15% found just once. Sequences were obtained from blood. These receptor sequences come from a woman aged 40 to 49 with Graves' ophthalmopathy.

This clonotype was seen a handful of times. V usage is TRBV20-1 and J usage is TRBJ2-5, with D hard to call. This CDR3 contains 13 residues. V lost 1 base and J 2 bases, leaving 8 bases between the germline ends. Germline values: CDR1 DFQATT, CDR2 SNEGSKA (reference sequence). The CDR3 DNA reads TGCAGTGCTAGAGCACAGTTACAAGAGACCCAGTACTTC. It codes for CSARAQLQETQYF.

In this sample, this clonotype turned up many times. The CDR3 spells CASSTTQGTDTQYF. The CDR3 nucleotides are TGTGCCAGCAGTACAACACAGGGAACAGATACGCAGTATTTT. The rearrangement joins TRBV6-1 to TRBJ2-3, with D maybe TRBD1 (6 bases). The ends were cut back, 5 bases at V and 3 bases at J, with 12 bases in the middle. Germline V CDR1 and CDR2: MNHNS, SASEGT. The CDR3 extends over 14 amino acids.